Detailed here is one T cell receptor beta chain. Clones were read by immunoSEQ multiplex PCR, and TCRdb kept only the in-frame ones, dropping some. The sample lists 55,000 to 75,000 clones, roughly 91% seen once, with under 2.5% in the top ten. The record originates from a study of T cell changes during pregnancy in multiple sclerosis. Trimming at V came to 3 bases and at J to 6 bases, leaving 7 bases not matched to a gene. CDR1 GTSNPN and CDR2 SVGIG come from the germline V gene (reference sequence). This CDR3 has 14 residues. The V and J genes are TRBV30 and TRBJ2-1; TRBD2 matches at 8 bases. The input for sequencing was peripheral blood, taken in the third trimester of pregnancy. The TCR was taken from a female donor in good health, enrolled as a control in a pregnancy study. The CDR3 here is CAWSRETSGNEQFF. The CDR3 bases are TGTGCCTGGAGCCGGGAAACTAGCGGCAATGAGCAGTTCTTC.